Below, 22 T cell receptor beta chains from the same sample are listed, as sequenced in a study of response to subunit inactivated influenza vaccine. Each CDR3 protein is one row after TCRdb ran MiXCR on the RT-PCR reads. The sample has about 700,000 distinct CDR3 sequences, approximately 13% seen once. The input for sequencing was PBMCs from blood, taken 14 days before vaccination. The receptors originated from a middle-aged man who received an inactivated influenza vaccine.

CDR3 region: CASSPLGQGYIDEQYF. The CDR3 region has the DNA TGTGCCAGCAGTCCCCTCGGACAGGGGTATATCGACGAGCAGTACTTC. The rearrangement links TRBV27 to TRBJ2-7; TRBD1 aligns across 9 bases. CDR1 is MNHEY and CDR2 is SMNVEV in the germline V gene (reference sequence). After removal of 5 bases from V and 5 bases from J, the junction contained 13 bases not matched to a gene. The CDR3 sequence is 16 residues long.

This chain joins TRBV6-4 and TRBJ1-6, with unresolved D. V lost 3 bases to trimming and J lost 7 bases, with 16 bases between them. The V gene's germline CDR1 is MRHNA and CDR2 SNTAGT. CDR3 size: 16 residues. In DNA form, the CDR3 reads TGTGCCAGCAGTGAGGATTTCTTCGGGAAGAATTCACCCCTCCACTTT. This sequence encodes CASSEDFFGKNSPLHF.

V is TRBV2 and J is TRBJ2-2, with no clear D. Trimming pared 4 bases from V and 4 bases from J, leaving 7 bases between. Germline CDR1 is SNHLY and CDR2 is FYNNEI. There are 13 residues in the CDR3. The CDR3 coding sequence is TGTGCCAGCAGTGCCAGGATCACCGGGGAGCTGTTTTTT. It is translated as CASSARITGELFF.

The sample holds many counts of this clonotype. The chain has TRBV5-1 and TRBJ2-2; the D gene could be TRBD1 or TRBD2 (5 bases each). Germline V gives CDR1 SGHRS, CDR2 YFSETQ. V was cut by 0 bases and J by 5 bases, with 14 bases left in between. CDR3 length: 16 residues. The DNA for the CDR3 is TGCGCCAGCAGCTTGGTCCCGGGGCCGACTACCGGGGAGCTGTTTTTT. As protein: CASSLVPGPTTGELFF.

The V call is TRBV6-5, the J call TRBJ1-2, with D hard to call. This CDR3 comprises 15 residues. Germline V gene lookup returns CDR1 MNHEY and CDR2 SVGAGI. V was shortened by 2 bases and J by 6 bases, with 16 bases between the two germline ends. The CDR3 DNA reads TGTGCCAGCAGTTACAAACCGGGGTTTCCAAATGGCTACACCTTC. Translating it yields CASSYKPGFPNGYTF.

The CDR3 reads CSVRTATGGTQYF. As DNA, the CDR3 is TGCAGCGTGCGGACAGCAACCGGGGGGACCCAGTACTTC. The chain joins TRBV29-1 to TRBJ2-5; D tentatively reads TRBD1 or TRBD2 (6 bases each). The germline CDR1 and CDR2 sequences are SQVTM and ANQGSEA. With 6 bases removed from V and 7 bases from J, the gap between germline ends came to 18 bases. This CDR3 is built from 13 residues.

V gene TRBV12-3 or TRBV12-4 combines with J gene TRBJ2-2; 14 nucleotides align to TRBD2. The CDR3 is 18 residues long. Trimming cost V 10 bases and J 6 bases; bases outside gene matches: 16. The CDR3 DNA sequence: TGTGCCATCAGCCCCCTCGAGACTAGCGGGAGGGCCGCCGGGGAGCTGTTTTTT. As protein: CAISPLETSGRAAGELFF.

The CDR3 region has the DNA TGTGCCAGCAGCTCCCAAAAAACCTCCTACGAGCAGTACTTC. Its translation: CASSSQKTSYEQYF. The chain uses TRBV3-1 and TRBJ2-7, with no clear D. The V and J ends lost 5 bases and 0 bases respectively, with 11 bases between them. Germline-derived CDR1 and CDR2 are LGHDT and YNNKEL (reference sequence). The CDR3 is made up of 14 amino acids.

This clonotype has only a few counts. The rearrangement joins TRBV6-5 to TRBJ1-4; D call uncertain. Trimming shortened V by 2 bases and J by 7 bases, and 11 bases separated the two germline ends. The CDR3 contains 14 residues. CDR1 is MNHEY, CDR2 SVGAGI, per germline. CDR3 nucleotide sequence: TGTGCCAGCAGTTACGAGCTCTCCAGTGAAAAACTGTTTTTT. As protein: CASSYELSSEKLFF.

This chain links TRBV9 with TRBJ1-1; 9 bases match TRBD1. The CDR3 length is 13 residues. Germline CDR1 reads SGDLS; CDR2 reads YYNGEE. With 4 bases clipped from V and 5 bases from J, the junction kept 3 bases outside the gene matches. CDR3 in DNA: TGTGCCAGCAGCTATGGACAGGGGACTGAAGCTTTCTTT. Its translation is CASSYGQGTEAFF.

The table lists this clonotype with a few counts. The chain links TRBV7-8 to TRBJ2-3; 8 bases are shared with TRBD1. In germline, CDR1 is SGHVS, CDR2 FQNEAQ. Germline trimming cut 3 bases from V and 4 bases from J; bases unmatched to any gene: 3. This CDR3 contains 14 residues. CDR3 in DNA: TGTGCCAGCAGCTTCCGGACAGGGCCAGATACGCAGTATTTT. Its protein is CASSFRTGPDTQYF. Using reference TRBV7-8 and TRBJ2-3 for the parts outside the CDR3, the full variable domain is GAGVSQSPRYKVAKRGQDVALRCDPISGHVSLFWYQQALGQGPEFLTYFQNEAQLDKSGLPSDRFFAERPEGSVSTLKIQRTQQEDSAVYLCASSFRTGPDTQYFGPGTRLTVL.

This clonotype was found many times. This sequence joins TRBV5-1 and TRBJ1-3; D perhaps matches TRBD1 (6 bases). V lost 3 bases to trimming and J lost 0 bases, with 16 bases between them. Germline loops: CDR1 SGHRS, CDR2 YFSETQ. The CDR3 loop spans 17 amino acids. CDR3 amino acids: CASSSATGSRSGNTIYF. For the CDR3, the DNA is TGCGCCAGCAGCTCGGCAACAGGGTCCCGCTCTGGAAACACCATATATTTT.

This clonotype was recorded at least ten times. The chain employs TRBV7-2 and TRBJ2-5; 11 bases are a match to TRBD1. The V gene's germline CDR1 is SGHTA and CDR2 FQGNSA. CDR3 length: 15 residues. J was trimmed by 2 bases and V by 4 bases; bases with no gene match: 3. The CDR3 DNA reads TGTGCCAGCAGCTACGGACAGGGGGCGCAAGAGACCCAGTACTTC. This translates into CASSYGQGAQETQYF.

The chain combines TRBV6-5 with TRBJ1-1; 7 nucleotides agree with TRBD1. The CDR3 runs to 11 residues. J lost 11 bases, V lost 6 bases, and 6 bases had no gene match. Germline V gene data show CDR1 as MNHEY and CDR2 as SVGAGI. The CDR3 DNA reads as TGTGCCAGCAGCTCCGGGACAGCGGCTTTCTTT. It encodes CASSSGTAAFF.

Ten or more counts support this clonotype. This chain connects TRBV27 to TRBJ2-7; 7 bases are a match to TRBD2. Losses at the gene ends were 5 bases for V and 6 bases for J; bases not matched to a gene: 13. The CDR3 runs 15 residues. The germline V gene encodes CDR1 MNHEY and CDR2 SMNVEV (reference sequence). CDR3 DNA: TGTGCCAGCAGTCCCCTCGGGCCAGGGACTACCGAGCAGTACTTC. This gives the protein CASSPLGPGTTEQYF.

The chain links TRBV3-1 to TRBJ2-1; D might be TRBD1 (6 bases). V lost 4 bases and J lost 7, with 20 bases in between. This CDR3 has 16 residues. Germline CDR1 and CDR2: LGHDT and YNNKEL (reference sequence). This chain's CDR3 is CASSRVAQGPRNEQFF. The CDR3, as DNA: TGTGCCAGCAGCCGAGTAGCACAGGGTCCAAGAAATGAGCAGTTCTTC.

This clonotype occurred many times. V and J are TRBV20-1 and TRBJ2-2, with a possible D match to TRBD2 (8 bases). This CDR3 contains 17 residues. V lost 6 bases and J 4 bases, leaving 24 bases between the germline ends. Per the germline V gene, CDR1 is DFQATT and CDR2 is SNEGSKA (reference sequence). CDR3 region: CSAKGAGGRLSTGELFF. CDR3 nucleotides: TGCAGTGCAAAGGGGGCGGGGGGCCGACTATCCACCGGGGAGCTGTTTTTT.

The sample holds a few counts of this clonotype. The rearrangement uses TRBV3-1 and TRBJ2-7, with unresolved D. Germline V CDR1 and CDR2: LGHDT, YNNKEL (reference sequence). The CDR3 sequence is 13 residues long. The V and J ends lost 4 bases and 6 bases respectively, with 13 bases between them. CDR3 sequence reads: CASSPPGGREQYF. CDR3 coding DNA: TGTGCCAGCAGCCCACCGGGCGGTCGCGAGCAGTACTTC.

V is TRBV3-1 and J is TRBJ2-5; possibly TRBD2 for D (6 bases). Trimming removed 1 base at V and 5 bases at J, with 11 bases between. Germline CDR1 is LGHDT and CDR2 is YNNKEL (reference sequence). The CDR3 is 14 residues long. CDR3 sequence reads: CASSQGGIYETQYF. In nucleotides, the CDR3 is TGTGCCAGCAGCCAAGGCGGGATCTACGAGACCCAGTACTTC.

This clonotype was seen repeatedly, ten times or more. The rearrangement links TRBV3-1 to TRBJ2-7, with 7 bases that match TRBD2. The CDR3 is 14 residues long. The trim removed 1 base at V and 2 bases at J, leaving 2 bases unmatched. The germline gives CDR1 LGHDT, CDR2 YNNKEL (reference sequence). The DNA for the CDR3 is TGTGCCAGCAGCCAAGGGGAGGGCACCTACGAGCAGTACTTC. It translates to CASSQGEGTYEQYF.

This clonotype has only a few counts. The chain uses TRBV20-1 and TRBJ2-3; 12 nucleotides line up with TRBD2. There are 16 residues in the CDR3. CDR1 is DFQATT and CDR2 is SNEGSKA in the germline V gene (reference sequence). The V and J ends lost 5 bases and 6 bases, in that order; junction bases with no gene match: 12. The CDR3 DNA is TGCAGTGCTGCTCAACGGACTAGCGGGGCCGTGGATACGCAGTATTTT. It translates to CSAAQRTSGAVDTQYF.

V usage is TRBV24-1 and J usage is TRBJ1-2; perhaps TRBD1 as D (5 bases). The CDR3 loop spans 14 amino acids. The V end lost 4 bases, the J end lost 8 bases, and 16 bases lay between the germline ends. In germline, CDR1 is KGHDR, CDR2 SFDVKD. This CDR3 reads CATSEPPEGSGYTF. As DNA, the CDR3 is TGTGCCACCAGTGAGCCCCCTGAGGGGTCGGGCTACACCTTC.